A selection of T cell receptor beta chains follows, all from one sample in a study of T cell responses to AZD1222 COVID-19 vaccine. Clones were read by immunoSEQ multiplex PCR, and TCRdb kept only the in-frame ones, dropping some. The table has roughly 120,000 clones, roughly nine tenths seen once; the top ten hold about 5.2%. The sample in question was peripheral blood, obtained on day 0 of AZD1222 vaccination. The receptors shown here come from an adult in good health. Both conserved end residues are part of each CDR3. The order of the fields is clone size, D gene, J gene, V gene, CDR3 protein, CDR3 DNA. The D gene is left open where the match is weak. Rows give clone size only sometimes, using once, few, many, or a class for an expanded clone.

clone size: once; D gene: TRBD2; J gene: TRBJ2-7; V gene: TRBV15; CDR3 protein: CATSRELAGWDEQYF; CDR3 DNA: TGTGCCACCAGCAGAGAGCTAGCGGGGTGGGACGAGCAGTACTTC
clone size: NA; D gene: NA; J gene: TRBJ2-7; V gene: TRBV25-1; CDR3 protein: CASSAYAAHEQYF; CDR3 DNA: TGTGCCAGCAGTGCTTACGCCGCCCACGAGCAGTACTTC
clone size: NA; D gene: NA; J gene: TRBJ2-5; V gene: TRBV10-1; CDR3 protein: CASSGTGTETQNQETQYF; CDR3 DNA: TGCGCCAGCAGTGGCACCGGGACGGAGACCCAGAACCAAGAGACCCAGTACTTC
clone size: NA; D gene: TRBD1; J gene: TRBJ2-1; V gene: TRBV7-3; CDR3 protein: CASSAQTGGYNEQFF; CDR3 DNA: TGTGCCAGCAGCGCCCAGACAGGGGGCTACAATGAGCAGTTCTTC
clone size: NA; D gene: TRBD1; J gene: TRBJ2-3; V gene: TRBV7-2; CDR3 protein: CASSLNYRGTNTDTQYF; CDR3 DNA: TGTGCCAGCAGCTTGAATTACAGGGGCACAAACACAGATACGCAGTATTTT
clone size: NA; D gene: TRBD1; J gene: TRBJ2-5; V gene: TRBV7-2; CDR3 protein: CASGGQGQETQYF; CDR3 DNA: TGTGCCAGCGGGGGACAGGGACAAGAGACCCAGTACTTC
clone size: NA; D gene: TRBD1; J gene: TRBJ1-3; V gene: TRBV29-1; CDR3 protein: CSAGTGGNTIYF; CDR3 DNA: TGCAGCGCCGGGACAGGTGGAAACACCATATATTTT
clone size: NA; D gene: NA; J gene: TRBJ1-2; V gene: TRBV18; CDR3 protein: CASSPYGRELAGYTF; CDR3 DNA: TGTGCCAGCTCACCGTACGGGAGAGAACTGGCTGGCTACACCTTC
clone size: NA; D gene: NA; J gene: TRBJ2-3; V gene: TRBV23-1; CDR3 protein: CASSSSGSLDTQYF; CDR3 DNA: TGCGCCAGCAGTTCCAGCGGTTCTTTAGATACGCAGTATTTT
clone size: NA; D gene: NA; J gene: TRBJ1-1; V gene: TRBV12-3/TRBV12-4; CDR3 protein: CASSAGFLAFF; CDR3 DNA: TGTGCCAGCAGCGCCGGATTCCTAGCTTTCTTT
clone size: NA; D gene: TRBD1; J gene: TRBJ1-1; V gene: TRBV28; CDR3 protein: CASSFPRDREAFF; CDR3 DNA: TGTGCCAGCAGTTTCCCCAGGGACAGAGAAGCTTTCTTT
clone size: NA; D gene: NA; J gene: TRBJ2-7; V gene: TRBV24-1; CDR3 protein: CATSVGTCTYEQYF; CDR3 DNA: TGTGCCACCAGTGTCGGGACATGCACCTACGAGCAGTACTTC
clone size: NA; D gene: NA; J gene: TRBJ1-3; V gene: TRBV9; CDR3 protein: CASSVGVSVGGNTIYF; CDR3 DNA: TGTGCCAGCAGCGTTGGTGTAAGTGTAGGTGGAAACACCATATATTTT
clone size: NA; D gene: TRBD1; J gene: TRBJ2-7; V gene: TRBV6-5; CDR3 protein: CASSPTWTGGYEQYF; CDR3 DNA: TGTGCCAGCAGTCCCACGTGGACAGGGGGCTACGAGCAGTACTTC
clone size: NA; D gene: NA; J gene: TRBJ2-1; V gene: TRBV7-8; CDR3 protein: CASSLSSPYNEQFF; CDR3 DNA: TGTGCCAGCAGCTTATCTTCCCCCTACAATGAGCAGTTCTTC
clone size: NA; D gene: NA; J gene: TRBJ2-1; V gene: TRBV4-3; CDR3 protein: CASSQSPSSYNEQFF; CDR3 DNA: TGCGCCAGCAGCCAATCCCCGAGCTCCTACAATGAGCAGTTCTTC
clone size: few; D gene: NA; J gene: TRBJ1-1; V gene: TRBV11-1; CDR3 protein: CASSRLGSRNTEAFF; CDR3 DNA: TGTGCCAGCAGCCGCCTTGGGTCCAGGAACACTGAAGCTTTCTTT
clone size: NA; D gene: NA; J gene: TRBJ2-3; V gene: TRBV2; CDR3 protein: CASSVGRTQYF; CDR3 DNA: TGTGCCAGCAGTGTCGGTCGTACGCAGTATTTT
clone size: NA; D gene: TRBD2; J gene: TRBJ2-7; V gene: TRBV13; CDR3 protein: CASSHSGTSGRWQYF; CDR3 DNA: TGTGCCAGCAGCCATTCAGGGACTAGCGGGAGGTGGCAGTACTTC
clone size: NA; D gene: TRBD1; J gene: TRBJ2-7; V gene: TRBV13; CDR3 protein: CASRTAGTGVVEQYF; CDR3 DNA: TGTGCCAGCAGAACAGCCGGGACAGGGGTGGTCGAGCAGTACTTC
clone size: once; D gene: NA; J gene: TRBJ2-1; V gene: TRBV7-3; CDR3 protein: CASSLAVGEQFF; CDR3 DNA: TGTGCCAGCAGCTTAGCGGTTGGTGAGCAGTTCTTC
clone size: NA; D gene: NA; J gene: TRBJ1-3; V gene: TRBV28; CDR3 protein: CASQKGGPSGNTIYF; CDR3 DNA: TGTGCCAGCCAAAAGGGCGGTCCCTCTGGAAACACCATATATTTT
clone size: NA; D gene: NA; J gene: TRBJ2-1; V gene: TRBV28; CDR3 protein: CASSINLGSRNEQFF; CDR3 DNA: TGTGCCAGCAGTATAAATCTAGGGTCGAGGAATGAGCAGTTCTTC
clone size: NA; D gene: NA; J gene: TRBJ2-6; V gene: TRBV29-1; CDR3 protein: CSVRQPSGANVLTF; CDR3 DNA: TGCAGCGTTCGACAGCCCTCTGGGGCCAACGTCCTGACTTTC
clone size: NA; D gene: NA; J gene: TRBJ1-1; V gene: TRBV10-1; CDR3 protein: CASRGTTGDPVIGTEAFF; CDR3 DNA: TGCGCCAGCAGGGGGACAACCGGGGATCCGGTTATCGGTACTGAAGCTTTCTTT
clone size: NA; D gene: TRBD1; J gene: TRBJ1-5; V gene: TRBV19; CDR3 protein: CASNDRAGAYSNQPQHF; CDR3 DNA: TGTGCCAGTAATGACAGGGCGGGTGCGTATAGCAATCAGCCCCAGCATTTT
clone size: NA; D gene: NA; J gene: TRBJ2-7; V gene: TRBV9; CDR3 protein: CASSVGGDSSYEQYF; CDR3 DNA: TGTGCCAGCAGCGTAGGCGGGGATAGCTCCTACGAGCAGTACTTC
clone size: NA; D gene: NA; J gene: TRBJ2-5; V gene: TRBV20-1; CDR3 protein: CSAGGSGQETQYF; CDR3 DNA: TGCAGTGCTGGTGGCTCCGGGCAAGAGACCCAGTACTTC
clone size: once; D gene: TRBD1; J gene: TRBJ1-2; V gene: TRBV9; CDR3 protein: CASSPGTGQVASRGYTF; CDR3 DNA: TGTGCCAGCAGCCCCGGGACAGGGCAAGTGGCTTCGCGTGGCTACACCTTC
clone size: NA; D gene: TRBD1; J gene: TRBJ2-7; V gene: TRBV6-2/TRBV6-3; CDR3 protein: CASSRYPDRGVYEQYF; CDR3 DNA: TGTGCCAGCAGCCGGTACCCAGACAGGGGAGTCTACGAGCAGTACTTC
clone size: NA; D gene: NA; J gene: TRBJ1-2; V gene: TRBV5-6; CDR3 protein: CASSLVGAGAYGYTF; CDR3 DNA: TGTGCCAGCAGCTTGGTGGGGGCGGGAGCCTATGGCTACACCTTC
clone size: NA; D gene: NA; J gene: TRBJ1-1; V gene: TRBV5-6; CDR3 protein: CASSSLRGGQNTEAFF; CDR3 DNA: TGTGCCAGCAGCTCCCTGAGGGGGGGCCAGAACACTGAAGCTTTCTTT
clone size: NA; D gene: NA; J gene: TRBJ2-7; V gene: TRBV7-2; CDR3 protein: CASSIRNDYEQYF; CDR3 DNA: TGTGCCAGCAGCATCCGGAACGACTACGAGCAGTACTTC
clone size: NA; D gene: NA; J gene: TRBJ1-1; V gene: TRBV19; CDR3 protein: CASSVKSEAFF; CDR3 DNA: TGTGCCAGTAGTGTCAAATCAGAAGCTTTCTTT
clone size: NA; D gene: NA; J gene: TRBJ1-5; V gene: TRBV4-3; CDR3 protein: CASSQQGKQPQHF; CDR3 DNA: TGCGCCAGCAGCCAGCAGGGGAAACAGCCCCAGCATTTT
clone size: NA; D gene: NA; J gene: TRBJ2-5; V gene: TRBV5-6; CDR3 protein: CASSLWMGDQETQYF; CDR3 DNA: TGTGCCAGCAGCCTTTGGATGGGAGACCAAGAGACCCAGTACTTC
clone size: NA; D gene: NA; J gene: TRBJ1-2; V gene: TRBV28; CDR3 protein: CASSLWRDGYTF; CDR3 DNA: TGTGCCAGCAGTTTATGGAGGGACGGCTACACCTTC
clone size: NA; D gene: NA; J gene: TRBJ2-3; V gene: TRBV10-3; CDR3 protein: CAISMDMVGTDTQYF; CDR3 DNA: TGTGCCATCAGTATGGACATGGTGGGCACAGATACGCAGTATTTT
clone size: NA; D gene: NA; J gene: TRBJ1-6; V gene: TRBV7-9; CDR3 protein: CASSLVAARSSYNSPLHF; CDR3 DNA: TGTGCCAGCAGCTTAGTGGCAGCCCGGAGCTCCTATAATTCACCCCTCCACTTT
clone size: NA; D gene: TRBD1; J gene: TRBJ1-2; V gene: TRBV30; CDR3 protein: CAWSRTGQAYGYTF; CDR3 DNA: TGTGCCTGGTCCCGGACAGGGCAGGCCTATGGCTACACCTTC
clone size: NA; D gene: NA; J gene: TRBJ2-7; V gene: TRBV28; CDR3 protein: CASSSGLSYEQYF; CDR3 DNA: TGTGCCAGCAGCTCGGGCCTCTCCTACGAGCAGTACTTC
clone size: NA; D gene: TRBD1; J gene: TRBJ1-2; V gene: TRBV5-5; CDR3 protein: CASSPILDRGFYGYTF; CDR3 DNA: TGTGCCAGCAGCCCAATCCTCGACAGGGGCTTCTATGGCTACACCTTC
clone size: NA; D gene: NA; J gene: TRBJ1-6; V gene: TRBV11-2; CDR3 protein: CASSLVWDSDSPLHF; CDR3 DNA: TGTGCCAGCAGCTTAGTGTGGGACTCGGATTCACCCCTCCACTTT
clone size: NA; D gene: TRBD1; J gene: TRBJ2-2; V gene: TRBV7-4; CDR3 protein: CASPTNSVFRGTGELFF; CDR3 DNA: TGTGCCAGCCCTACGAATTCGGTCTTCAGGGGGACCGGGGAGCTGTTTTTT
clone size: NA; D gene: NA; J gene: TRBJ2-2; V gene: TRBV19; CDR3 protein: CASSRRIAPNTGELFF; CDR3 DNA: TGTGCCAGTAGTCGTCGTATAGCCCCCAACACCGGGGAGCTGTTTTTT
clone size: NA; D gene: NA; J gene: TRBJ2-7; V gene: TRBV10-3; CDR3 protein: CAISESVGREPYEQYF; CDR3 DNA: TGTGCCATCAGTGAGTCAGTTGGACGGGAACCCTACGAGCAGTACTTC
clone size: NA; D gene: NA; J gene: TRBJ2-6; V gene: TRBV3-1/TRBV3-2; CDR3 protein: CASSQEPVYSGANVLTF; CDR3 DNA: TGTGCCAGCAGCCAAGAGCCAGTTTACTCCGGGGCCAACGTCCTGACTTTC
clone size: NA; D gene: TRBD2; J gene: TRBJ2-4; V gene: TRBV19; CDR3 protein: CASSLASGKGDIQYF; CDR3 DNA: TGTGCCAGTAGCCTGGCTAGCGGGAAAGGGGACATTCAGTACTTC
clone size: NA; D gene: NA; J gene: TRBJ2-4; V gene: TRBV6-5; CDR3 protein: CASSYAPIGAKNIQYF; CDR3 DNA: TGTGCCAGCAGTTACGCCCCCATCGGGGCCAAAAACATTCAGTACTTC